This TCR beta chain came from a study of control samples from healthy donors and cancer patients. This clone was detected once. Clones were read by immunoSEQ multiplex PCR, and TCRdb kept only the in-frame ones, dropping some. In the table there are nearly 200,000 clones, around 93% of which are singletons. Germline V gives CDR1 MNHEY, CDR2 SMNVEV (reference sequence). J lost 7 bases, V lost 5 bases, and 4 bases had no gene match. The CDR3 has 12 residues. The sequenced sample consisted of blood. The receptor comes from a man aged 25-40 years in good health. The chain employs TRBV27 and TRBJ1-1; 7 bases are a match to TRBD1. CDR3 sequence (DNA): TGTGCCAGCAGTCCGGGGACAGTTGAAGCTTTCTTT. It is translated as CASSPGTVEAFF.